This T cell receptor beta chain was identified in a study of response to subunit inactivated influenza vaccine. A single record per CDR3 protein comes from TCRdb applying MiXCR to the RT-PCR reads. The table has 150,000 to 200,000 distinct CDR3 sequences, about 12% seen once. The germline V gene encodes CDR1 MNHEY and CDR2 SMNVEV (reference sequence). V was shortened by 5 bases and J by 2 bases, with 16 bases between the two germline ends. This CDR3 contains 15 residues. These data also featured in a second study, about T cells expressing NK-cell markers. As that report states: For TCR beta, cDNA was produced by 5'RACE template switching with UMIs.

The source of this sequence is a man in his fifties who received an inactivated influenza vaccine. This chain joins TRBV27 and TRBJ2-7, with D possibly being TRBD1 or TRBD2 (5 bases each). The material sequenced was CD8+ T cells sorted from PBMCs, taken roughly 12 days after vaccination. The CDR3 DNA is TGTGCCAGCAGTCCCCGCTGGGGGACGGCCTACGAGCAGTACTTC. It specifies CASSPRWGTAYEQYF.